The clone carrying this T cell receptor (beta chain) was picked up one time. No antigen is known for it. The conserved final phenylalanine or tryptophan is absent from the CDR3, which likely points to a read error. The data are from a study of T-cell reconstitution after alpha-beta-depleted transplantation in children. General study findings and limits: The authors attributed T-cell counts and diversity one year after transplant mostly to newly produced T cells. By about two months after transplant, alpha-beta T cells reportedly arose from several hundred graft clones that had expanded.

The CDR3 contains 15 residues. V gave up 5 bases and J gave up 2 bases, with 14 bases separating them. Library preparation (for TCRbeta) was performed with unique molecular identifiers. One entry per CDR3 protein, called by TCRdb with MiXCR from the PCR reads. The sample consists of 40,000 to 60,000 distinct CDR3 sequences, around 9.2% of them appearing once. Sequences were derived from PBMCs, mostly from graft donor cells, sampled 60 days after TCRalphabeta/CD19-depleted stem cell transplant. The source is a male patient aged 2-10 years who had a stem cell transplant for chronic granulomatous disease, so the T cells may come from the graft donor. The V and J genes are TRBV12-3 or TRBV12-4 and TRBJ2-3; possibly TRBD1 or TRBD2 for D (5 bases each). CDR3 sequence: CASSLRDRNTDTQYS. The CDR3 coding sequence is TGTGCCAGCAGTCTCCGGGACCGCAACACAGATACGCAGTATTCT.